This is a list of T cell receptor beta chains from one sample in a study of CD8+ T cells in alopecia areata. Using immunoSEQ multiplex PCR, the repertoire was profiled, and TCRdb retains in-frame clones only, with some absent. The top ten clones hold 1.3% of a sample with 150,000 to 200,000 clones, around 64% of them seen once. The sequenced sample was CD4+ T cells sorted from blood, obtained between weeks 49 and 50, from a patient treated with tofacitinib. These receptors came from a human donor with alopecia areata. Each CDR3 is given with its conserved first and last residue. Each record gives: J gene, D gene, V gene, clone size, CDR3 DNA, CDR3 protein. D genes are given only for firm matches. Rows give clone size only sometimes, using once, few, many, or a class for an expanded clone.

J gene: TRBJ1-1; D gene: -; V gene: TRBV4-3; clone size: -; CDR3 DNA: TGCGCCAGCAGCCAAGCCCCGACAGGCACTTCGGCTTTCTTT; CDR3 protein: CASSQAPTGTSAFF
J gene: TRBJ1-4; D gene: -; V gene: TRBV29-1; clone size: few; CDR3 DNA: TGCAGCGTTAGACAGCATAATGAAAAACTGTTTTTT; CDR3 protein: CSVRQHNEKLFF
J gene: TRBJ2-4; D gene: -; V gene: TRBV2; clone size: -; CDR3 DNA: TGTGCCAGCAGTGAAGATGAAGCCAAAAACATTCAGTACTTC; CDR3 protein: CASSEDEAKNIQYF
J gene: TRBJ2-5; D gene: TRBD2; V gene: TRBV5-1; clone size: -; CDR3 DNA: TGCGCCAGCAGCTTGAAGCTAGCGGGGGGCAAAGAGACCCAGTACTTC; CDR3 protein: CASSLKLAGGKETQYF
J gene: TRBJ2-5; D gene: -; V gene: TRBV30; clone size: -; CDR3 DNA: TGTGCCTGGAGTGTACAGGCTGAGACCCAGTACTTC; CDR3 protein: CAWSVQAETQYF
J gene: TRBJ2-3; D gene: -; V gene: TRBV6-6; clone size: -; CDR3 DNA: TGTGCCAGCAGTTACGTCGGGGGACTGACAGATACGCAGTATTTT; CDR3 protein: CASSYVGGLTDTQYF
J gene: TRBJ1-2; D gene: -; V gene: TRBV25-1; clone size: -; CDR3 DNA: TGTGCCAGCAGTGAAGGGTTCGGGGGTGGCTATGGCTACACCTTC; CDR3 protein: CASSEGFGGGYGYTF
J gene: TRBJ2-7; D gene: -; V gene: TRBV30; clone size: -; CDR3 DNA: TGTGCCTGGAACAGGGAGAGGGACGAGCAGTACTTC; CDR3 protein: CAWNRERDEQYF
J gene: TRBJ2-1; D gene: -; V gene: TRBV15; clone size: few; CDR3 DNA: TGTGCCACCAGCAACGGCTATGAGCAGTTCTTC; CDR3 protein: CATSNGYEQFF
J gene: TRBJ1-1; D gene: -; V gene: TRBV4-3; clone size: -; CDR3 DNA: TGCGCCAGCAGCCAAGAATCGGGACGGAACACTGAAGCTTTCTTT; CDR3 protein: CASSQESGRNTEAFF
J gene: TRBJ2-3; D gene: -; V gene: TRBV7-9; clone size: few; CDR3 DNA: TGTGCCAGCAGCTGGGACAGCACAGATACGCAGTATTTT; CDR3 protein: CASSWDSTDTQYF
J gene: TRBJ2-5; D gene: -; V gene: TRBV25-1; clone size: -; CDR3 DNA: TGTGCCAGCAGTGAAGGGGGAGGCCCTGGGGAGACCCAGTACTTC; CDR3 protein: CASSEGGGPGETQYF
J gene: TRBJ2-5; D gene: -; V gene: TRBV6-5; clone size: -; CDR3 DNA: TGTGCCAGCAGTTCCCAGGGATCCGTGGAGACCCAGTACTTC; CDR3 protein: CASSSQGSVETQYF
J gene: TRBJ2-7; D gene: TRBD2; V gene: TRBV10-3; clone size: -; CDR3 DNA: TGTGCCATCTTTTCTGGCGGGGGGGCCGGGGAGCAGTACTTC; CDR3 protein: CAIFSGGGAGEQYF
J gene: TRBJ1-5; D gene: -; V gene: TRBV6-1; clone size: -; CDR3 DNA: TGTGCCAGCGGGGCTACCACGTCTAGCAATCAGCCCCAGCATTTT; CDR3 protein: CASGATTSSNQPQHF
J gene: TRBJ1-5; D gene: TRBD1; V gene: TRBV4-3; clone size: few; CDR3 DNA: TGCGCCAGCAGCCAAGACGCGAGGGGACAGAATCAGCCCCAGCATTTT; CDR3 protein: CASSQDARGQNQPQHF
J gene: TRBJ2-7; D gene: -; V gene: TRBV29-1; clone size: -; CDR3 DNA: TGCAGCGTTGTTCAGGGGAAGGACGAGCAGTACTTC; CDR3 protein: CSVVQGKDEQYF
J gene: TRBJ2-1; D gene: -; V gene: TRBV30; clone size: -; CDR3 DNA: TGTGCCTGGAGTGAGGCTAGGGAGCAGTTCTTC; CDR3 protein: CAWSEAREQFF
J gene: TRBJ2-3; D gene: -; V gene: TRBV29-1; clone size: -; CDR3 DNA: TGCAGCGTGCCCCGACCGCTTTCAGGAACAGATACGCAGTATTTT; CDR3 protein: CSVPRPLSGTDTQYF
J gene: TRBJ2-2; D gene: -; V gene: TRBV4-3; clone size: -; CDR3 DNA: TGCGCCAGCAGCCAAATACAGGGCACCGGGGAGCTGTTTTTT; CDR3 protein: CASSQIQGTGELFF
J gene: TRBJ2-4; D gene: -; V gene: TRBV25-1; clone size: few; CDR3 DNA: TGTGCCAGCAGCAACGTCGCTGGCGGAAACATTCAGTACTTC; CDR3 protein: CASSNVAGGNIQYF
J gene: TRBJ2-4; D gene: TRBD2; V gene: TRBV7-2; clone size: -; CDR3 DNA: TGTGCCAGCAGCTTGCGGACTAGCGGAAACATTCAGTACTTC; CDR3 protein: CASSLRTSGNIQYF
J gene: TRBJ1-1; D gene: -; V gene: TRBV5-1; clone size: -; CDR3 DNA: TGCGCCAGCAGCCCGGCCCAGAACACTGAAGCTTTCTTT; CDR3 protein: CASSPAQNTEAFF
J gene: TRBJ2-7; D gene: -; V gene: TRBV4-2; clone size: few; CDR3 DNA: TGTGCCAGCAGCCAAGGACAGGAAGGCTCCTACGAGCAGTACTTC; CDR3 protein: CASSQGQEGSYEQYF
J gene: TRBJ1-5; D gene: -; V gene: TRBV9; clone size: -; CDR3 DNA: TGTGCCAGCTCTAGGGGCAATCAGCCCCAGCATTTT; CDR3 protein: CASSRGNQPQHF
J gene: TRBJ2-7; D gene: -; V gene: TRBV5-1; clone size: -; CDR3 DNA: TGCGCCAGCAGCCCGGGACATGGGAGTTTTTACGAGCAGTACTTC; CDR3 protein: CASSPGHGSFYEQYF
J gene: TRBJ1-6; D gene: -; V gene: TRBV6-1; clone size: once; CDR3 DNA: TGTGCCAGCAGTCCGGGACACAGTTCACCCCTCCACTTT; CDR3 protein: CASSPGHSSPLHF
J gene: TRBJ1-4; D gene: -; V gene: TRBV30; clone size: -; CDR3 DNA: TGTGCCTGGAGTACTACGGGGACGGCAACTAATGAAAAACTGTTTTTT; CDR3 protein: CAWSTTGTATNEKLFF
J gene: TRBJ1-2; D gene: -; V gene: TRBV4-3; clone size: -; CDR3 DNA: TGCGCCAGCAGCCAAGCAACAGGAGTTGCTAACTATGGCTACACCTTC; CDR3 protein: CASSQATGVANYGYTF
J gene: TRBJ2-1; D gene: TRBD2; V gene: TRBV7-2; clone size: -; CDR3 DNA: TGTGCCAGCAGCTTAGCTAGCGGGGCCTACAATGAGCAGTTCTTC; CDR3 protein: CASSLASGAYNEQFF
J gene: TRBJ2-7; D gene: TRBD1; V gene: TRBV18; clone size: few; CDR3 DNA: TGTGCCAGCTCACCGCGAGACAGGGGTTCGTACGAGCAGTACTTC; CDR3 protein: CASSPRDRGSYEQYF
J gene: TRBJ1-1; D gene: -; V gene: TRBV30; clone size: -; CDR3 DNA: TGTGCCTGCCGAAAAATGGGCTTTCAGGCTGAAGCTTTCTTT; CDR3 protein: CACRKMGFQAEAFF
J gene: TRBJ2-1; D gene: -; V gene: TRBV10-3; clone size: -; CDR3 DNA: TGTGCCATCAGTGACGGATACAATGAGCAGTTCTTC; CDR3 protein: CAISDGYNEQFF
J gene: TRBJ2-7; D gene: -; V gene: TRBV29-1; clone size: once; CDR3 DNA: TGCAGCGTTGGGTCCTACGAGCAGTACTTC; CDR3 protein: CSVGSYEQYF
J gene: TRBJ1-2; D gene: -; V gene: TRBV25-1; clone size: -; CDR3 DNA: TGTGCCAGCCGCCAGGGTATCTATGGCTACAGCTTC; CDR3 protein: CASRQGIYGYSF